Listed here are 6 T cell receptor beta chains from one sample, sequenced in a study of blood T cell repertoires in COVID-19. Here immunoSEQ multiplex PCR was the method, and the copy in TCRdb shows in-frame clones only, minus some. The sample has 310,000 or so clones, around 88% seen once. Material: peripheral blood. All receptors derive from a woman aged 50 to 65 with acute or convalescent COVID-19.

For the CDR3, the DNA is TGTGCCTGGAGTGTCGGGGTTTCCTATGGCTACACCTTC. Protein sequence: CAWSVGVSYGYTF. J is TRBJ1-2 and V is TRBV30; D remains unclear. The length of the CDR3 is 13 residues. The germline V gene has CDR1 GTSNPN and CDR2 SVGIG (reference sequence). V was cut by 0 bases and J by 4 bases, with 9 bases left in between.

CDR3 protein: CAYTSGSHNEQFF. In DNA form, the CDR3 reads TGTGCCTACACTAGCGGGAGTCACAATGAGCAGTTCTTC. The chain is built from TRBV30 and TRBJ2-1; 11 bases agree with TRBD2. The junction had 4 bases not matched to a gene; V was cut back by 7 bases and J by 5 bases. CDR1 is GTSNPN and CDR2 is SVGIG in the germline V gene (reference sequence). CDR3 length equals 13 residues.

This rearrangement joins TRBV5-4 to TRBJ2-7, with a possible D match to TRBD2 (5 bases). The CDR3 covers 15 residues. V gave up 3 bases and J gave up 1 base, with 14 bases separating them. Germline V lookup: CDR1 SGHNT, CDR2 YYREEE (reference sequence). CDR3 region: CASSSGSAGSYEQYF. The DNA of the CDR3 is TGTGCCAGCAGCTCGGGCTCGGCGGGTTCCTACGAGCAGTACTTC.

Only a few counts were recorded for this clone. The gene calls are TRBV12-2 and TRBJ2-2; TRBD1 was called by the table and not checked on the DNA. TRBV12-2 is described as a pseudogene. This CDR3 region has 18 residues. In DNA form, the CDR3 reads TGTGCAAGTCGGCTCGAGAAGCGACAGGGCCCGAACACCGGGGAGCTGTTTTTT. Amino acid sequence: CASRLEKRQGPNTGELFF.

For the CDR3, the DNA is TGTGCCAGCAGCGTTATGAACACCGGGGAGCTGTTTTTT. It specifies CASSVMNTGELFF. The chain uses TRBV9 and TRBJ2-2, with D unclear. CDR1 is SGDLS and CDR2 is YYNGEE in the germline V gene. Deletions cut 2 bases from V and 1 base from J, with 3 bases between. The CDR3 loop spans 13 amino acids.

The chain has TRBV2 and TRBJ2-3; the match to TRBD2 covers 10 bases. After removal of 5 bases from V and 1 base from J, the junction contained 3 bases not matched to a gene. Germline V gene data show CDR1 as SNHLY and CDR2 as FYNNEI. The CDR3 loop spans 15 amino acids. The CDR3 here is CASSPTSGGTDTQYF. CDR3 DNA sequence: TGTGCCAGCAGTCCAACTAGCGGGGGCACAGATACGCAGTATTTT. Supplemented by reference TRBV2 and TRBJ2-3, the full variable domain reads EPEVTQTPSHQVTQMGQEVILRCVPISNHLYFYWYRQILGQKVEFLVSFYNNEISEKSEIFDDQFSVERPDGSNFTLKIRSTKLEDSAMYFCASSPTSGGTDTQYFGPGTRLTVL.